This TCR beta chain comes out of a study of blood T cells in healthy people across ages. Study-wide results and limits: While age rose, TCR beta diversity per million T cells dropped in a roughly linear way.

Combining a sample-barcoded 5' primer with a J-beta primer mix, a second PCR ran for about 7 to 11 cycles. From the 5' RACE reads, TCRdb called clonotypes with MiXCR, one entry per CDR3 protein. The table lists some 1.6 million distinct CDR3 sequences, around 35% of them singletons. A note on this clonotype: Its matching antigen is unknown.

Trimming took 4 bases from V and 3 from J, leaving 12 bases between them. Germline assignment: CDR1 SGHRS and CDR2 YFSETQ. This CDR3 region has 14 residues. The sequence derives from a woman aged 25 to 39 in good health. What was sequenced was blood. V gene TRBV5-1 combines with J gene TRBJ2-3; tentative D call: TRBD1 (6 bases). CDR3 bases: TGCGCCAGCAGCATACGGACAGAGACAGATACGCAGTATTTT. Amino acid sequence: CASSIRTETDTQYF. The full variable domain, completed using reference TRBV5-1 and TRBJ2-3, is KAGVTQTPRYLIKTRGQQVTLSCSPISGHRSVSWYQQTPGQGLQFLFEYFSETQRNKGNFPGRFSGRQFSNSRSEMNVSTLELGDSALYLCASSIRTETDTQYFGPGTRLTVL.